This T cell receptor (beta chain) was captured by sequencing in a study of shared clonotypes between healthy human individuals. Study-level findings and limits: In having few donors, the study represented limited genetic and exposure-history diversity.

Comment on this clone: Its antigen is still unknown.

The CDR3 has 14 amino acids. Germline assignment: CDR1 SGHDT and CDR2 YYEEEE. Trimming cost V 0 bases and J 4 bases, with 11 bases left between them. Measured with immunoSEQ multiplex PCR; TCRdb has only the in-frame clones, and not every one. The sample shows under 2,500,000 clones, nearly 97% of them seen only once. The clonotype was recovered from a young man in good health. This chain links TRBV5-6 with TRBJ2-7; a possible D gene is TRBD2 (5 bases). The sample was naive CD4+ T cells sorted from blood. Regarding subset: CD45RA+ positively selected. CDR3 region: CASSLGAAEYEQYF. In nucleotides, the CDR3 is TGTGCCAGCAGCTTGGGAGCGGCAGAGTACGAGCAGTACTTC. The variable domain in full, with the rest retrieved from reference TRBV5-6 and TRBJ2-7, is DAGVTQSPTHLIKTRGQQVTLRCSPKSGHDTVSWYQQALGQGPQFIFQYYEEEERQRGNFPDRFSGHQFPNYSSELNVNALLLGDSALYLCASSLGAAEYEQYFGPGTRLTVT.